This is a list of T cell receptor beta chains from one sample in a study of shared clonotypes between healthy human individuals. Only in-frame clones appear in the TCRdb table, and some are missing; sequencing was by immunoSEQ multiplex PCR. The table shows about 2.3 million clones, with less than 95% occurring only once. The specimen sequenced was naive CD4+ T cells from PBMCs. These receptors were obtained from a man aged 18-30 years in good health. Some clones in this sample may be carry-over from other donors' samples. CDR3s include the opening cysteine and the closing phenylalanine or tryptophan. Each record gives: D gene, clone size, V gene, J gene, CDR3 DNA, CDR3 protein. D genes are given only for firm matches. Expanded clones are given a class, and other clones once, few, many or no size at all.

D: .
size: .
V: TRBV2
J: TRBJ1-2
DNA: TGTGCCACCAGACGGGACTATGGCTACACCTTC
CDR3: CATRRDYGYTF

D: TRBD1
size: .
V: TRBV30
J: TRBJ1-5
DNA: TGTGCCTGCTCTGGGGACAGGGGTCAGCCCCAGCATTTT
CDR3: CACSGDRGQPQHF

D: TRBD2
size: .
V: TRBV28
J: TRBJ2-5
DNA: TGTGCCAGCAGTCCCCTAAGGAGCGGGAGGTCTTCCGGGGAGACCCAGTACTTC
CDR3: CASSPLRSGRSSGETQYF

D: .
size: .
V: TRBV6-1
J: TRBJ1-3
DNA: TGTGCCAGCAGTGACCCCCGTAGGTCTTCGGGAAACACCATATATTTT
CDR3: CASSDPRRSSGNTIYF

D: .
size: .
V: TRBV7-6
J: TRBJ2-7
DNA: TGTGCCAGCAGCCAGGACAGCCACCCCGTGGAGCAGTACTTC
CDR3: CASSQDSHPVEQYF

D: .
size: .
V: TRBV4-1
J: TRBJ1-2
DNA: TGCGCCAGCAGCCAAGTAAGGGGATTAAACTATGGCTACACCTTC
CDR3: CASSQVRGLNYGYTF

D: TRBD2
size: .
V: TRBV5-1
J: TRBJ2-1
DNA: TGCGCCAGCACTAGTCTAGCGGGAGGAGGAGTCTTCAATGAGCAGTTCTTC
CDR3: CASTSLAGGGVFNEQFF

D: TRBD1
size: once
V: TRBV5-8
J: TRBJ2-1
DNA: TGTGCCAGCAGCTTGGCCTGGACAGGGTACAATGAGCAGTTCTTC
CDR3: CASSLAWTGYNEQFF

D: TRBD1
size: .
V: TRBV5-1
J: TRBJ2-2
DNA: TGCGCCAGCAATGAACGACAGGGCACCGGGGAGCTGTTTTTT
CDR3: CASNERQGTGELFF

D: TRBD1
size: .
V: TRBV4-1
J: TRBJ2-2
DNA: TGCGCCAGCGGGCGGTCGGGACAGGGCCCTCGTTTCGCCGGGGAGCTGTTTTTT
CDR3: CASGRSGQGPRFAGELFF

D: TRBD2
size: once
V: TRBV28
J: TRBJ2-3
DNA: TGTGCCAGCAGTTTACGGACTAGCGCGGGAGATACGCAGTATTTT
CDR3: CASSLRTSAGDTQYF

D: TRBD1
size: .
V: TRBV7-3
J: TRBJ1-2
DNA: TGTGCCAGCCCCCAGGGGGCGTGGGGCTACACCTTC
CDR3: CASPQGAWGYTF

D: TRBD1
size: .
V: TRBV5-1
J: TRBJ2-2
DNA: TGCGCCAGCAGCCCCGGGACAGGGGGCGTTAACACCGGGGAGCTGTTTTTT
CDR3: CASSPGTGGVNTGELFF

D: TRBD1
size: .
V: TRBV18
J: TRBJ1-5
DNA: TGTGCCAGCTCACCCCAGGGGGCGAGTCAGCCCCAGCATTTT
CDR3: CASSPQGASQPQHF

D: TRBD2
size: .
V: TRBV5-1
J: TRBJ2-3
DNA: TGCGCCAGCAGCTTGAGGCCTAGCGGGAGCGCATCAGATACGCAGTATTTT
CDR3: CASSLRPSGSASDTQYF

D: .
size: .
V: TRBV5-4
J: TRBJ1-1
DNA: TGTGCCAGCAGCTTTACTCACCCTCTGGATCCTGAAGCTTTCTTT
CDR3: CASSFTHPLDPEAFF

D: TRBD2
size: .
V: TRBV28
J: TRBJ2-5
DNA: TGTGCCAGCAGTTCAATAGCGGGAGGACAAGAGACCCAGTACTTC
CDR3: CASSSIAGGQETQYF

D: TRBD2
size: .
V: TRBV27
J: TRBJ2-2
DNA: TGTGCCAGCACCCAACAAGGCTTTGGACTAGCCGAGGACACCGGGGAGCTGTTTTTT
CDR3: CASTQQGFGLAEDTGELFF

D: TRBD2
size: .
V: TRBV7-8
J: TRBJ2-5
DNA: TGTGCCAGCAGCCTCGGGAGGGCCCAAGAGACCCAGTACTTC
CDR3: CASSLGRAQETQYF

D: .
size: few
V: TRBV29-1
J: TRBJ1-1
DNA: TGCAGCGTCGGTACAGGGAGCACTGAAGCTTTCTTT
CDR3: CSVGTGSTEAFF